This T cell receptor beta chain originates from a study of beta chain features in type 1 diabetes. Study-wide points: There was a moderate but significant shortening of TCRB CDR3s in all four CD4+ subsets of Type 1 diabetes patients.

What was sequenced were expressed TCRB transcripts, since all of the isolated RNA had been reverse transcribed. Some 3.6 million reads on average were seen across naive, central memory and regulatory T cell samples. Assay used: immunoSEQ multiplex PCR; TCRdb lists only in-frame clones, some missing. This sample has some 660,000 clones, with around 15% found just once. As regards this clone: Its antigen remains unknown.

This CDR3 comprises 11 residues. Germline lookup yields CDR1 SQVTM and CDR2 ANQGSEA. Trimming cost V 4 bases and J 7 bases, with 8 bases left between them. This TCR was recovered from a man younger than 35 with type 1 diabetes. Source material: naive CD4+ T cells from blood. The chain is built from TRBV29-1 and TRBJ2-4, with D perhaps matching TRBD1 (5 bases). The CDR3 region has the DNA TGCAGCGTTGTGAAGGGGAACATTCAGTACTTC. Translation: CSVVKGNIQYF.